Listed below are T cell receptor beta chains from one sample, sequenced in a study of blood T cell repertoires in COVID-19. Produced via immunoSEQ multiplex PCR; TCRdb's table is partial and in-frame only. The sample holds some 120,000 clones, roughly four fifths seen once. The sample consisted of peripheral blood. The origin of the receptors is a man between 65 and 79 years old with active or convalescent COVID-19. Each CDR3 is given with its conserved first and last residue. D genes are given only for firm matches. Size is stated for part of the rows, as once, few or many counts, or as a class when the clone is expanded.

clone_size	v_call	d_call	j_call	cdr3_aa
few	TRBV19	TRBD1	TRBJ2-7	CASSIGQGQGSYEQYF
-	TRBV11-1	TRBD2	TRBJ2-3	CASSVSSGGADTQYF
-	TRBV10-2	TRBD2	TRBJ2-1	CASGQAGVTYNEQFF
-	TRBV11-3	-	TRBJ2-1	CASSWGVYEQFF
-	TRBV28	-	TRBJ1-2	CASSLRETNYGYTF
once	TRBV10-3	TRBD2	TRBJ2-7	CATSGSGMGEQYF
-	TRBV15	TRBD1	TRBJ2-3	CATSRDAGGLTDTQYF
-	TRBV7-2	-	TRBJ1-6	CASSLAISTGSSPLHF
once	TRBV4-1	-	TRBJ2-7	CASSLPPGEQYF
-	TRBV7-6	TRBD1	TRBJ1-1	CASSLQGGSTEAFF
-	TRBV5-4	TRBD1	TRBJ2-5	CASSPSGGLETQYF
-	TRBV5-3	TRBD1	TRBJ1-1	CARSLADRVMNTEAFF
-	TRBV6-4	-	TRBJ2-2	CASSEWEHTGELFF
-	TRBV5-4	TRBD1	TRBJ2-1	CASSLGGQGFYNEQFF
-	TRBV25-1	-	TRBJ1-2	CASSAQSAYGYTF
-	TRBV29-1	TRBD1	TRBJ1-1	CSVVGTGLNTEAFF
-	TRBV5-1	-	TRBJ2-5	CASTWYGKETQYF
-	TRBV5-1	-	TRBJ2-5	CASSLSSREQETQYF
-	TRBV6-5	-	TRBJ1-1	CASSRGNTEAFF
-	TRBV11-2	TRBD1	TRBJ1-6	CASSLEEVSWQGDDSPLHF
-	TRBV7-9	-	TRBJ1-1	CASSLNRDTEAFF
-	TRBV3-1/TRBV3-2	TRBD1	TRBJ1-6	CASSPWDRGGSPLHF
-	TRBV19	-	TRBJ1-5	CASSGGGENQPQHF
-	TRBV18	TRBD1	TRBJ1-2	CASSPGQADLGGYTF
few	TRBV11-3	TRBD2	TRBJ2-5	CASSLGAGGSQETQYF
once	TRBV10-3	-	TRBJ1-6	CAISGGLSPLHF
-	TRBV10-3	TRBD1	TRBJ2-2	CAIGTAAGGELFF
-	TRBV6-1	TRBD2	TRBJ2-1	CASRAGRGGNEQFF
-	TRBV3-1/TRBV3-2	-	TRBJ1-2	CASSLRDIYGYTF
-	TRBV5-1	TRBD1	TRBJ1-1	CASSQTGGLRAFF